These 17 T cell receptor beta chains were all obtained from the same sample, sequenced in a study of CD8+ T cells in alopecia areata. The treatment is: oral pan-JAK inhibitor, 5-10 mg twice daily. Following extraction, RNA underwent reverse transcription to cDNA, which served as the sequencing template. The assay was immunoSEQ multiplex PCR, and TCRdb's table has in-frame clones only and misses some. The profile shows about 190,000 clones, approximately 60% of them singletons. The source material was CD4+ T cells sorted from blood, sampled at week 4, from a patient treated with tofacitinib. Every receptor here comes from a human donor with alopecia areata.

The chain is built from TRBV11-2 and TRBJ2-2; D is unresolved. Deletions cut 5 bases from V and 5 bases from J, with 9 bases between. Germline CDR1 reads SGHAT; CDR2 reads FQNNGV. There are 13 residues in the CDR3. CDR3 sequence: CASSELRTGELFF. The CDR3 nucleotides are TGTGCCAGCAGCGAGCTGCGGACCGGGGAGCTGTTTTTT. Full variable domain (remainder filled in from reference TRBV11-2 and TRBJ2-2): EAGVAQSPRYKIIEKRQSVAFWCNPISGHATLYWYQQILGQGPKLLIQFQNNGVVDDSQLPKDRFSAERLKGVDSTLKIQPAKLEDSAVYLCASSELRTGELFFGEGSRLTVL.

The chain employs TRBV9 and TRBJ2-5, with 7 bases that match TRBD2. The germline CDR1 and CDR2 sequences are SGDLS and YYNGEE. With V trimmed by 0 bases and J by 2 bases, 7 bases remained unmatched. The CDR3 length is 16 residues. This CDR3 reads CASSVGASGLQETQYF. The CDR3 coding sequence is TGTGCCAGCAGCGTAGGGGCTAGCGGATTACAAGAGACCCAGTACTTC.

This clone came up a few times. Different DNA sequences within this sample yield the same CDR3. This chain links TRBV30 with TRBJ2-7; D is undetermined. The ends were cut back, 2 bases at V and 4 bases at J, with 6 bases in the middle. Germline CDR1 is GTSNPN and CDR2 is SVGIG (reference sequence). The CDR3 is made up of 11 amino acids. The CDR3 spells CAWSSRYEQYF. In DNA, the CDR3 is TGTGCCTGGAGTTCTAGGTACGAGCAGTACTTC.

The chain joins TRBV5-1 to TRBJ1-1; 11 bases align to TRBD1. Per germline, CDR1 SGHRS and CDR2 YFSETQ. CDR3 size: 14 residues. With V trimmed by 4 bases and J by 6 bases, 5 bases remained unmatched. The CDR3 DNA follows: TGCGCCAGCAGCATCGGACAGGGGGCTTCTGAAGCTTTCTTT. Protein product: CASSIGQGASEAFF. The whole variable domain, remainder taken from reference TRBV5-1 and TRBJ1-1, is KAGVTQTPRYLIKTRGQQVTLSCSPISGHRSVSWYQQTPGQGLQFLFEYFSETQRNKGNFPGRFSGRQFSNSRSEMNVSTLELGDSALYLCASSIGQGASEAFFGQGTRLTVV.

The chain joins TRBV29-1 to TRBJ2-3; the match to TRBD2 covers 9 bases. Germline V gene data show CDR1 as SQVTM and CDR2 as ANQGSEA. This CDR3 is 14 amino acids long. After removal of 6 bases from V and 6 bases from J, the junction contained 10 bases not matched to a gene. CDR3 coding DNA: TGCAGCGTCGGGCACAGCGGGAGGTGGGATACGCAGTATTTT. Its translation: CSVGHSGRWDTQYF.

The chain couples TRBV7-2 to TRBJ1-2; the match to TRBD1 covers 8 bases. The CDR3 has 11 amino acids. V lost 4 bases to trimming and J lost 10 bases; unmatched junction nucleotides: 2. Germline V CDR1 and CDR2: SGHTA, FQGNSA. The CDR3 DNA follows: TGTGCCAGCAGCTCGGACAGGGCCTACACCTTC. This translates into CASSSDRAYTF.

This clone was found once. The V and J genes are TRBV7-2 and TRBJ1-2, with D uncertain. V lost 0 bases, J lost 4 bases, and 6 bases lay in between. The CDR3 extends over 13 amino acids. Germline values: CDR1 SGHTA, CDR2 FQGNSA. DNA of the CDR3: TGTGCCAGCAGCTTAGCTGCCAGCTATGGCTACACCTTC. This gives the protein CASSLAASYGYTF.

This clone occurred a few times. The chain employs TRBV29-1 and TRBJ1-1, with D possibly TRBD1 on 5 matching bases. The CDR3 sequence is 13 residues long. Trimming left V 0 bases short and J 4 bases short, with 9 bases between. The germline V gene encodes CDR1 SQVTM and CDR2 ANQGSEA. This CDR3 reads CSVEDSGGTEAFF. The CDR3 region has the DNA TGCAGCGTTGAAGATAGCGGGGGCACTGAAGCTTTCTTT. Supplemented by reference TRBV29-1 and TRBJ1-1, the full variable domain reads SAVISQKPSRDICQRGTSLTIQCQVDSQVTMMFWYRQQPGQSLTLIATANQGSEATYESGFVIDKFPISRPNLTFSTLTVSNMSPEDSSIYLCSVEDSGGTEAFFGQGTRLTVV.

The J gene is TRBJ2-3, the V gene TRBV5-1; no clear D gene. V was pared by 1 base and J by 8 bases, with 8 bases between. This CDR3 is built from 12 residues. Germline loops: CDR1 SGHRS, CDR2 YFSETQ. The CDR3 region has the DNA TGCGCCAGCAGCTTGAGCGACGGTACGCAGTATTTT. This codes for CASSLSDGTQYF.

The V gene is TRBV30, the J gene TRBJ2-1; TRBD2 might be the D (6 bases). The V gene lost 5 bases and the J gene lost 8 bases, with 13 bases spanning the gap. Germline values: CDR1 GTSNPN, CDR2 SVGIG (reference sequence). The CDR3 covers 12 residues. Written as DNA, the CDR3 is TGTGCCTGGGGAGGGAGAAGAGATGAGCAGTTCTTC. It codes for CAWGGRRDEQFF.

This clone has a single count. The chain employs TRBV7-6 and TRBJ2-7, with D perhaps matching TRBD2 (7 bases). Per germline, CDR1 SGHVS and CDR2 FNYEAQ. The V and J ends lost 3 bases and 6 bases respectively, with 21 bases between them. The CDR3 totals 16 residues. The CDR3 DNA reads as TGTGCCAGCAGCTTGGGGGCGCTTATGTTAGCGGGCGAGCAGTACTTC. It translates to CASSLGALMLAGEQYF.

The chain carries TRBV23-1 and TRBJ2-2; 8 bases map to TRBD1. TRBV23-1 carries the ORF label, with uncertain function. The length of the CDR3 is 14 residues. V trimming: 3 bases; J trimming: 13 bases; junction bases outside the gene matches: 10. The CDR3: CASSQSKDREVLFF. The CDR3 nucleotides are TGCGCCAGCAGTCAGTCGAAGGACAGGGAGGTGCTGTTTTTT.

The chain is built from TRBV4-1 and TRBJ2-7; possibly TRBD1 for D (5 bases). The CDR3 runs to 15 residues. Germline values: CDR1 MGHRA, CDR2 YSYEKL. V gave up 4 bases and J gave up 5 bases, with 18 bases separating them. The CDR3 nucleotides are TGCGCCAGCAGCCCAGGGTACATGGACGTCGACGAGCAGTACTTC. Residues: CASSPGYMDVDEQYF.

This clone occurred a few times. The chain combines TRBV2 with TRBJ2-4, with 7 bases matching TRBD2. CDR1 and CDR2 from the germline V gene are SNHLY and FYNNEI. The J segment lost 8 bases and the V segment lost 3 bases, leaving 4 bases of the junction unmatched. The CDR3 is 13 amino acids. In nucleotides, the CDR3 is TGTGCCAGCAGTGATCTGAGCGGGGACATTCAGTACTTC. Translating it yields CASSDLSGDIQYF.

This chain joins TRBV20-1 and TRBJ1-2; 8 bases fit TRBD1. Germline CDR1 DFQATT, CDR2 SNEGSKA (reference sequence). V shed 6 bases, J shed 7 bases, and the junction held 4 bases outside the gene matches. This CDR3 region has 11 residues. The CDR3 DNA is TGCAGTGCGCCGACAGGGGCTGGCTACACCTTC. Protein: CSAPTGAGYTF.

The chain carries TRBV20-1 and TRBJ1-2, with D unclear. Per the germline V gene, CDR1 is DFQATT and CDR2 is SNEGSKA (reference sequence). The CDR3 is 9 residues long. Trimming removed 5 bases at V and 11 bases at J, with 9 bases between. Here the CDR3 DNA reads TGCAGTGCTCTCCCTGGTTACACCTTC. As protein: CSALPGYTF.

The gene calls are TRBV27 and TRBJ1-1; TRBD1 is a possible D gene (6 bases). V lost 4 bases and J lost 5, with 11 bases in between. Per germline, CDR1 MNHEY and CDR2 SMNVEV (reference sequence). CDR3 length equals 13 residues. The CDR3 nucleotides read TGTGCCAGCAGTTCGGGGGCGGGGACTGAAGCTTTCTTT. It specifies CASSSGAGTEAFF.